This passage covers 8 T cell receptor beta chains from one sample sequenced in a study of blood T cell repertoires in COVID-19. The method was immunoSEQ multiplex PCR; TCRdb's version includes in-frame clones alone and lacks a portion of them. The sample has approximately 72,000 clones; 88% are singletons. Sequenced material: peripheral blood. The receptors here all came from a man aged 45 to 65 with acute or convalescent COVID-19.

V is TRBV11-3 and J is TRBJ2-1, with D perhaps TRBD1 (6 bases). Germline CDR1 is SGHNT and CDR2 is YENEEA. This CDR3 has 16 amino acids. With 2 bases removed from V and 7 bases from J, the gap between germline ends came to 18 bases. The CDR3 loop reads CASSLIGQSALNEQFF. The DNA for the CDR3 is TGTGCCAGCAGCTTAATTGGACAGAGTGCTTTAAATGAGCAGTTCTTC.

CDR3 sequence (DNA): TGTGCCACCAGTGATTGGGGGGGTTCGGTAACTAATGAAAAACTGTTTTTT. Translating it yields CATSDWGGSVTNEKLFF. The chain joins TRBV24-1 to TRBJ1-4; a weak D match, TRBD1 (5 bases). V was trimmed by 2 bases and J by 1 base, leaving 13 bases between them. This CDR3 comprises 17 residues. Per germline, CDR1 KGHDR and CDR2 SFDVKD.

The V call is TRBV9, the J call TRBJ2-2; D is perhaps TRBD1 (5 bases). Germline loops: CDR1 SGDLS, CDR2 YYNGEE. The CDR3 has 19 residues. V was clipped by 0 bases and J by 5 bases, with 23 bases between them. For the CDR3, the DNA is TGTGCCAGCAGCGTAGCCCCGACAGTAGTCGTCAGGAAAACCGGGGAGCTGTTTTTT. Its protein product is CASSVAPTVVVRKTGELFF.

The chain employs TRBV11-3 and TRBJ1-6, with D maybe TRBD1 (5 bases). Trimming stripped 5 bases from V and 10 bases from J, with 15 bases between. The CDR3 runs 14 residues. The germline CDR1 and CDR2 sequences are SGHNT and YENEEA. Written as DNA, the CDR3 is TGTGCCAGCAGCCCTCAGATTTGGGGCTCACCCCTCCACTTT. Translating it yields CASSPQIWGSPLHF.

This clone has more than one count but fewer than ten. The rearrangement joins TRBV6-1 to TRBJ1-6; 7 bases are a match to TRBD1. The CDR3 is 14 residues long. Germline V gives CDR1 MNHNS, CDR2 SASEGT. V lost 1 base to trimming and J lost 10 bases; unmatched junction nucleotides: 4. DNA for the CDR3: TGTGCCAGCAGTGAAGGAAGGGGGCGGTCACCCCTCCACTTT. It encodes CASSEGRGRSPLHF.

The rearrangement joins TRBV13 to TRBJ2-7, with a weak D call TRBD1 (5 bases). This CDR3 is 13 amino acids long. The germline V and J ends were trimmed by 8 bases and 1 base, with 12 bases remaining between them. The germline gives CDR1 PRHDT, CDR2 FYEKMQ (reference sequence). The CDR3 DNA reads TGTGCCAGCTATAAACGACAGTCCTACGAGCAGTACTTC. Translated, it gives CASYKRQSYEQYF.

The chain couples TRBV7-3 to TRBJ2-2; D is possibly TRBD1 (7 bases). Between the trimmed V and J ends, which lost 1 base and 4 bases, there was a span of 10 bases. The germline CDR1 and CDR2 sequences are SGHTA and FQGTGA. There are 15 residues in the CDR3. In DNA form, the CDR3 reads TGTGCCAGCAGCTTAAGTCAGGGGGGCACCGGGGAGCTGTTTTTT. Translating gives CASSLSQGGTGELFF.

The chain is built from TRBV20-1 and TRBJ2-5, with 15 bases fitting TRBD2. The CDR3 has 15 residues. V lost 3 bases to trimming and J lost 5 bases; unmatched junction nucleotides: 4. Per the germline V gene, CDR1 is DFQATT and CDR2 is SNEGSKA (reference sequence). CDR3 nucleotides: TGCAGTGCTAGTACGGGGACTAGCGGGGGGGAGACCCAGTACTTC. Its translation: CSASTGTSGGETQYF.